The text below deals with one T cell receptor beta chain. Exclusion applied to patients with other autoimmune diseases, uncontrolled infections, pregnancy or lactation. The data originate from a study of Graves' ophthalmopathy and Graves' hyperthyroidism. The CDR3 is 16 residues long. Germline CDR1 SGHVS, CDR2 FQNEAQ. Unmatched junction bases numbered 6, after V lost 6 bases and J lost 0 bases. For repertoire sequencing, the TCR beta CDR3 regions were amplified from RNA transcripts. Second-round multiplex PCR came after a first-round RT-PCR that employed HTBI primers. TCRdb processed the multiplex PCR reads anew with MiXCR; each CDR3 protein has one entry. The repertoire holds around 1.1 million distinct CDR3 sequences, with roughly 35% as singletons.

This sequence originates from an adult man with Graves' hyperthyroidism. The sample taken for sequencing was peripheral blood or thyroid tissue (not recorded which). V gene TRBV7-8 combines with J gene TRBJ2-7; 12 positions agree with TRBD2. The CDR3: CASRTTTSGSSYEQYF. In DNA, the CDR3 is TGTGCCAGCAGGACTACGACTAGCGGGAGCTCCTACGAGCAGTACTTC. Filled out from reference TRBV7-8 and TRBJ2-7, the complete variable domain reads GAGVSQSPRYKVAKRGQDVALRCDPISGHVSLFWYQQALGQGPEFLTYFQNEAQLDKSGLPSDRFFAERPEGSVSTLKIQRTQQEDSAVYLCASRTTTSGSSYEQYFGPGTRLTVT.